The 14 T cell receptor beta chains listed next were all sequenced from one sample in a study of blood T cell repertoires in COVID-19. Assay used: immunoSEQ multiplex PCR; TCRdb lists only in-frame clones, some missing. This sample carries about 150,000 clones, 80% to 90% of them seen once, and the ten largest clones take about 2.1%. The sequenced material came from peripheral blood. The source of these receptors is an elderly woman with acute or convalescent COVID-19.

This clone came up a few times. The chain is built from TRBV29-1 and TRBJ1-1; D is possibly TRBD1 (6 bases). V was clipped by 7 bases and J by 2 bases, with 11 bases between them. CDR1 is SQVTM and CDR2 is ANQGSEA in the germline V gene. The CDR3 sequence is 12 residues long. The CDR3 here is CSADRRNTEAFF. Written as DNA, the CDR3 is TGCAGCGCAGACAGGAGAAACACTGAAGCTTTCTTT.

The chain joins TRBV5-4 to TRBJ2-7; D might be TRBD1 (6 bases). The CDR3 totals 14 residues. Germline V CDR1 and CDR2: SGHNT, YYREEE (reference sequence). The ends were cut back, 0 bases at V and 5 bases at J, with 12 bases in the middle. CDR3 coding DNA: TGTGCCAGCAGCTTGGACAGGGCCACAGACGAGCAGTACTTC. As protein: CASSLDRATDEQYF.

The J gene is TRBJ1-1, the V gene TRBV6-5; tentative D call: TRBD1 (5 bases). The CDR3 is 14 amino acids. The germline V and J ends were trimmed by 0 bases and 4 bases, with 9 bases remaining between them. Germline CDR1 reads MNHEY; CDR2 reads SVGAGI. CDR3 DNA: TGTGCCAGCAGTTACTCGAACCAGGGCACTGAAGCTTTCTTT. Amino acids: CASSYSNQGTEAFF.

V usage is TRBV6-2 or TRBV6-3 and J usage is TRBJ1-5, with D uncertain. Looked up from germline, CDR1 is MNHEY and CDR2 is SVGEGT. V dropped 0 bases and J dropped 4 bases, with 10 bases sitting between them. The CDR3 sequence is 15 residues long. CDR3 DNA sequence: TGTGCCAGCAGTTACTCGGGCAGGCCAAATCAGCCCCAGCATTTT. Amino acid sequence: CASSYSGRPNQPQHF.

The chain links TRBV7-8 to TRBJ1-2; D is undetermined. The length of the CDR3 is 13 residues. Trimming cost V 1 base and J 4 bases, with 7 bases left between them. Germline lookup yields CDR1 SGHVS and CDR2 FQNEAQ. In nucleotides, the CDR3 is TGTGCCAGCAGCTTAGTTTCGGGCTATGGCTACACCTTC. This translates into CASSLVSGYGYTF.

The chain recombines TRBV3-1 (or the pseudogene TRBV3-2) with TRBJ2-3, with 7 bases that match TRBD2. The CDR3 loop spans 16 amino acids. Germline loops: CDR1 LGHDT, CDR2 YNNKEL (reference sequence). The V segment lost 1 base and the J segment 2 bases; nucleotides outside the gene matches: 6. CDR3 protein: CASSQGVAGFTDTQYF. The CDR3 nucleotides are TGTGCCAGCAGCCAAGGGGTAGCGGGCTTCACAGATACGCAGTATTTT.

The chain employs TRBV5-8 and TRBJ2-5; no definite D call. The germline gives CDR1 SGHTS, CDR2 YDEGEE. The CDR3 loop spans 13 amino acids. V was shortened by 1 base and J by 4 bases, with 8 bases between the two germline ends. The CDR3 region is CASSLLIGETQYF. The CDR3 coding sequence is TGTGCCAGCAGCTTGTTGATCGGAGAGACCCAGTACTTC.

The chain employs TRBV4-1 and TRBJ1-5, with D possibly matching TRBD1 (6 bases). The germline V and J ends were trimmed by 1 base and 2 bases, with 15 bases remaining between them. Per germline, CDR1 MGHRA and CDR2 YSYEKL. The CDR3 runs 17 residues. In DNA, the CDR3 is TGCGCCAGCAGCCAAGTAGGGAGAGGGGGGGGCAATCAGCCCCAGCATTTT. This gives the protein CASSQVGRGGGNQPQHF.

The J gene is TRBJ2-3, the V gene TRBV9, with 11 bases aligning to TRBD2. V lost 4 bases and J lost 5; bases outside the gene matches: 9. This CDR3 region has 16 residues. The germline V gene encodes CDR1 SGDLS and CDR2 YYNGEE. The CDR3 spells CASSQISGGDIDTQYF. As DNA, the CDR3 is TGTGCCAGCAGCCAGATTAGCGGGGGGGACATAGATACGCAGTATTTT.

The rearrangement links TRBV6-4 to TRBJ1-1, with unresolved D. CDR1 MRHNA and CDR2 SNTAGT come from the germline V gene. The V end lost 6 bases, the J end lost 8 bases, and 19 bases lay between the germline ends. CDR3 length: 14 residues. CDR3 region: CASSATYGGGEAFF. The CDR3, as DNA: TGTGCCAGCAGCGCCACATATGGAGGAGGGGAAGCTTTCTTT.

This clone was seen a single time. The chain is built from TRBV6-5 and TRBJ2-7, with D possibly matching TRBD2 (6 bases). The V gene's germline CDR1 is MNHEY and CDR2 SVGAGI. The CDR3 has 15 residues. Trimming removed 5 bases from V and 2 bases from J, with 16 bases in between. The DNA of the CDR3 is TGTGCCAGCAGTACCTCTTTTAGACTAGCCTACGAGCAGTACTTC. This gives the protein CASSTSFRLAYEQYF.

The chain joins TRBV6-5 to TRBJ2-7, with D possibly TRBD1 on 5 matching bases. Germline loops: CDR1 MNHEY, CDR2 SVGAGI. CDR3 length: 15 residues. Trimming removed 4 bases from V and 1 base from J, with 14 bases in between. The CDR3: CASSSPPTASYEQYF. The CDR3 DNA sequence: TGTGCCAGCAGTTCGCCTCCGACAGCTTCCTACGAGCAGTACTTC.

CDR3 DNA sequence: TGTGCCAGCAGTTACTCTAGCGGGAGGGCCATTGGAGATACGCAGTATTTT. Its translation: CASSYSSGRAIGDTQYF. This sequence joins TRBV6-2 or TRBV6-3 and TRBJ2-3; 11 bases are a match to TRBD2. V gave up 0 bases and J gave up 5 bases; unmatched junction bases: 7. Germline V lookup: CDR1 MNHEY, CDR2 SVGEGT. The CDR3 runs to 17 residues.

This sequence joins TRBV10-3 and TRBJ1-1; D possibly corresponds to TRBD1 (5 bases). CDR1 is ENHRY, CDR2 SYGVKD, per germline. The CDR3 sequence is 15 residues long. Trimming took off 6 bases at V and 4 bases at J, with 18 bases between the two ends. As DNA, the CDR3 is TGTGCCATCAGGACGGGGGGTCAGGATGGCACTGAAGCTTTCTTT. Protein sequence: CAIRTGGQDGTEAFF.